This paragraph reports one T cell receptor beta chain. This clonotype has a count of ten or more. The antigen it binds to is not known. Per-base qualities were not stored, and no clone one base away is much larger. RNA from unsorted whole blood was extracted with TRIzol reagent, and germline DNA was obtained with the DNeasy Blood & Tissue kit. Patients had chronic HBV infection and were treatment-naive at sampling. Before surgery, around 4 milliliters of peripheral blood were drawn into K2EDTA tubes. The data originate from a study of tumor-infiltrating lymphocytes in primary liver carcinoma (dated 2017 in TCRdb). Notes on the research overall: Between late 2015 and early 2016, a handful of patients in China with histopathologically diagnosed primary liver carcinoma had surgical resection. The five patients had tumors of stage T1-T3 N0M0, with maximum diameters ranging from about 4 to 11 cm. A total of roughly 35 specimens from 5 patients went through TCRbeta repertoire sequencing, namely 25 tumor regions, 5 adjacent noncancerous liver tissues and 5 peripheral blood samples. Each sample produced about 3.65 to 7.13 million productive TCRbeta reads, and read depth showed no significant difference between tissue types. Of the five patients, three men and two women aged 30 to 69 years, four had hepatocellular carcinoma and one had combined HCC and intrahepatic cholangiocarcinoma. Across five regions of each liver tumor, along with adjacent normal tissue and blood, the study brought together TCRbeta repertoire sequencing, expression microarrays and whole-exome sequencing. High reproducibility was observed for the technical replicate repertoires, with mean shared-clone rates roughly 0.92 and correlation coefficients above 0.95. General conclusions and limits of the study: The top 250 clones made up a significantly larger repertoire fraction in tumors than in blood (p = 0.039). Repertoire overlap was found to be higher between tumor regions (mean approximately 35%) than between tumor-adjacent (about 17%) or tumor-blood (around 15%) pairs, consistent with antigen-driven expansion. The study included only four or five patients, and the authors note findings should be validated in a larger study. Bulk unsorted samples precluded comparing CD4+ and CD8+ T cell repertoires. Only the TCR beta chain was sequenced, so true repertoire diversity is likely underestimated because unpaired alpha chains were not captured.

The V and J ends are trimmed by 1 base and 4 bases, leaving 10 bases between them. Looking up the germline V gene yields CDR1 SGHNT and CDR2 YENEEA. Taken from cysteine to phenylalanine, the CDR3 has 14 residues. The read is trimmed to its CDR3 DNA, 42 bases read in frame from base 1. Using a constant-region primer and ProtoScript II reverse transcriptase, TCRbeta-specific cDNA was reverse-transcribed from approximately 0.5 ug total RNA. TCRbeta libraries were built with three nested multiplex PCR rounds, a slightly modified ARM-PCR procedure. Each of the first two PCR rounds ran for roughly 9 cycles and used multiplex TRBV1-TRBV30 forward primers together with a Cbeta reverse primer. Sample barcodes and Illumina adapters were added in a final 25-cycle PCR with Deep VentR polymerase. Before sequencing, amplicons of 200-500 bp were purified from gel using a QIAquick gel extraction kit. An Illumina HiSeq 2500 was used to sequence the TCRbeta amplicons, generating 250-bp paired-end reads. The study's own analysis went as follows. Quality trimming of reads was performed with Trimmomatic v0.33, and paired reads were merged with FLASH v1.2.11 so that full CDR3 sequences could be recovered. V, D and J germline segments were assigned to the rearranged TCRbeta sequences using MiGEC v1.2.1b. Clonotype statistics and Shannon-Wiener diversity indices were computed with VDJtools v1.0.0. Except for diversity analysis, only the 250 most abundant clonotypes of each sample were used in subsequent analyses to reduce sampling bias. Clones were called with MiXCR by TCRdb after fastp trimmed the public reads at Q25, and only in-frame beta chains were retained. Rows are combined by CDR3 protein, so each entry shows the most common genes and DNA. What appears here as the V and J calls and clone size reflects TCRdb's work, not the paper's. The sample table contains approximately 330,000 distinct CDR3 sequences; only one count was recorded for less than 70% of them. Together, the top ten hold approximately 5.9% of the sample.

Sequencing was performed on peripheral blood. This TCR was recovered from a man between 35 and 55 years old with primary liver carcinoma and hepatitis B virus infection. This sequence uses TRBV11-3 and TRBJ1-1, with the D gene uncertain. The CDR3 protein sequence reads: CASSLGSPGTEAFF. Read as DNA, the sequence is TGTGCCAGCAGCTTAGGATCCCCGGGCACTGAAGCTTTCTTT.